This T cell receptor (beta chain) was retrieved from a study of HIV-infected patients and healthy controls. Study-level points and caveats: Healthy controls carried many MAIT alpha-chain CDR3s, while HIV+ repertoires had few. HIV-associated CDR3 frequencies dropped significantly during therapy; CMV-associated ones, mostly rising, changed nonsignificantly.

Comments on this clonotype: Its antigen remains unknown.

This CDR3 has 15 amino acids. Trimming pared 6 bases from V and 5 bases from J, leaving 19 bases between. Germline V gives CDR1 MNHNS, CDR2 SASEGT. Alpha and beta constant-region primers primed reverse transcription of around 500 ng RNA. Alpha and beta chain libraries were made separately by chain-specific third strand synthesis with multiplexing indices. A 5' RACE adapter with a random hexamer and the SP2 primer site was joined to cDNA. Two random hexamers, added before amplification and joined, formed each molecule's 12-nucleotide barcode. TCRdb processed the 5' RACE reads anew with MiXCR; each CDR3 protein has one entry. The data contain more than 4,500 distinct CDR3 sequences, roughly 10% of them seen just once; the ten biggest clones take up around 12%. The repertoire came from unfractionated whole blood and reflected all unsorted peripheral T cells.

This specimen consisted of blood, obtained before antiretroviral therapy. The V gene is TRBV6-1, the J gene TRBJ2-5; D gene uncertain. This clonotype was obtained from an adult with HIV infection. DNA of the CDR3: TGTGCCAGCAGACCGACTGGTGGAGTGGAGGAGACCCAGTACTTC. This translates into CASRPTGGVEETQYF.